The 30 T cell receptor beta chains presented below share a single source sample, sequenced in a study of cytomegalovirus exposure and HLA in healthy donors. The protocol was immunoSEQ multiplex PCR, while the TCRdb copy is restricted to in-frame clones and leaves out a portion. The sample holds 150,000 to 200,000 clones, over 80% seen once. Sequenced input: PBMCs. These receptors originate from a man aged 25-45 years in good health and CMV-seropositive.

The chain uses TRBV28 and TRBJ2-7; D not resolved. CDR3 length: 14 residues. V was clipped by 4 bases and J by 2 bases, with 12 bases between them. CDR1 and CDR2 (germline): MDHEN, SYDVKM. The CDR3 DNA follows: TGTGCCAGCAGTTCCCGGAGAGAAGCCTACGAGCAGTACTTC. The encoded protein is CASSSRREAYEQYF. Filled out from reference TRBV28 and TRBJ2-7, the complete variable domain reads DVKVTQSSRYLVKRTGEKVFLECVQDMDHENMFWYRQDPGLGLRLIYFSYDVKMKEKGDIPEGYSVSREKKERFSLILESASTNQTSMYLCASSSRREAYEQYFGPGTRLTVT.

The chain has TRBV5-4 and TRBJ2-3; D gene ambiguous. The germline gives CDR1 SGHNT, CDR2 YYREEE (reference sequence). The CDR3 loop spans 13 amino acids. The germline V and J ends were trimmed by 0 bases and 4 bases, with 6 bases remaining between them. The CDR3 protein is CASSLAPPDTQYF. CDR3 nucleotide sequence: TGTGCCAGCAGCTTGGCTCCCCCAGATACGCAGTATTTT.

This clone was seen once. V usage is TRBV4-3 and J usage is TRBJ1-6, with TRBD1 matching 8 bases. This CDR3 has 16 amino acids. Germline CDR1 reads LGHNA; CDR2 reads YSLEER. Trimming took 4 bases from V and 6 from J; bases not matched to a gene: 8. The DNA of the CDR3 is TGCGCCAGCAGCCTCGTCGAGGACAGGGTTAATTCACCCCTCCACTTT. This gives the protein CASSLVEDRVNSPLHF.

The V gene is TRBV12-5, the J gene TRBJ2-5; possible D gene TRBD2, 5 bases. Germline CDR1 and CDR2: LGHNT and FRNRAP. V was cut by 0 bases and J by 4 bases, with 6 bases left in between. This CDR3 has 13 amino acids. CDR3 amino acids: CASGLVAVETQYF. Here the CDR3 DNA reads TGTGCTAGTGGTTTGGTAGCGGTAGAGACCCAGTACTTC.

This chain uses TRBV19 with TRBJ1-6; 8 nucleotides align to TRBD1. Germline CDR1 reads LNHDA; CDR2 reads SQIVND (reference sequence). V dropped 3 bases and J dropped 9; count of bases not matched to a gene: 19. The CDR3 has 19 residues. The CDR3 nucleotides are TGTGCCAGTAGTATTCGTGTTTCCAGGGGGCGCATCAGGAGTTCACCCCTCCACTTT. It codes for CASSIRVSRGRIRSSPLHF.

The chain carries TRBV4-1 and TRBJ2-3; 7 bases align to TRBD1. The CDR3 runs 19 residues. Trimming removed 2 bases from V and 1 base from J; junction bases left unmatched: 15. Germline CDR1 reads MGHRA; CDR2 reads YSYEKL. CDR3 region: CASSQFIAPRGGGTDTQYF. The CDR3 coding sequence is TGCGCCAGCAGCCAATTCATAGCCCCCCGAGGGGGCGGCACAGATACGCAGTATTTT.

This chain connects TRBV5-6 to TRBJ1-3; D is undetermined. This CDR3 comprises 16 residues. V lost 2 bases and J lost 0, with 12 bases in between. CDR1 and CDR2 (germline): SGHDT, YYEEEE. The CDR3 DNA is TGTGCCAGCAGCTTTAATAAGAGAAACTCTGGAAACACCATATATTTT. It codes for CASSFNKRNSGNTIYF.

The chain carries TRBV7-8 and TRBJ2-1; the match to TRBD2 covers 9 bases. This CDR3 has 17 residues. The germline CDR1 and CDR2 sequences are SGHVS and FQNEAQ. Trimming removed 4 bases from V and 2 bases from J; junction bases left unmatched: 9. The chain's CDR3 is CASSSAYSGGPYNEQFF. For the CDR3, the DNA is TGTGCCAGCAGCTCCGCCTATAGCGGGGGCCCCTACAATGAGCAGTTCTTC.

The CDR3 spells CASTPSYEQYF. Here the CDR3 DNA reads TGTGCCAGCACCCCGTCCTACGAGCAGTACTTC. The chain recombines TRBV2 with TRBJ2-7; D unclear. Trimming took off 7 bases at V and 1 base at J, with 5 bases between the two ends. Germline loops: CDR1 SNHLY, CDR2 FYNNEI. CDR3 length: 11 residues.

This clone was observed a few times. The chain couples TRBV6-5 to TRBJ2-7, with D possibly being TRBD2 (6 bases). Germline values: CDR1 MNHEY, CDR2 SVGAGI. The CDR3 runs 14 residues. V lost 7 bases and J 6 bases, leaving 19 bases between the germline ends. CDR3 protein: CASTGSPRESEQYF. The CDR3 DNA follows: TGTGCCAGCACAGGGAGTCCCCGGGAGTCCGAGCAGTACTTC.

The CDR3 spells CASSYASGGLPTQFF. DNA for the CDR3: TGTGCCAGCAGTTATGCTAGCGGGGGGCTTCCTACTCAGTTCTTC. The chain is built from TRBV6-5 and TRBJ2-1; 11 nucleotides line up with TRBD2. V was clipped by 3 bases and J by 13 bases; unmatched bases: 11. Per germline, CDR1 MNHEY and CDR2 SVGAGI. The CDR3 is 15 amino acids.

This chain joins TRBV5-1 and TRBJ2-3; 9 bases are a match to TRBD1. This CDR3 has 15 residues. CDR1 is SGHRS and CDR2 is YFSETQ in the germline V gene. V trimming: 0 bases; J trimming: 6 bases; junction bases outside the gene matches: 5. DNA for the CDR3: TGCGCCAGCAGCTTGGTACAGGGGGCGTTCGATACGCAGTATTTT. Residues: CASSLVQGAFDTQYF.

The chain carries TRBV4-1 and TRBJ1-5; TRBD1 might be the D (5 bases). There are 15 residues in the CDR3. The V and J ends lost 5 bases and 1 base respectively, with 12 bases between them. CDR1 is MGHRA and CDR2 is YSYEKL in the germline V gene. CDR3: CASSSNQGSNQPQHF. The CDR3, as DNA: TGCGCCAGCAGCTCAAATCAGGGAAGCAATCAGCCCCAGCATTTT.

This sequence joins TRBV11-3 and TRBJ2-3, with 7 bases that match TRBD2. From germline, CDR1 is SGHNT and CDR2 YENEEA. The CDR3 contains 16 residues. V shed 5 bases and J 0 bases; nucleotides not matched to a gene: 8. CDR3 loop: CASSRRAGVSTDTQYF. CDR3 DNA: TGTGCCAGCAGCCGTAGGGCGGGGGTGAGCACAGATACGCAGTATTTT.

This clone was seen many times. The chain employs TRBV7-2 and TRBJ2-7; 8 bases match TRBD1. The CDR3 covers 14 residues. In germline, CDR1 is SGHTA, CDR2 FQGNSA. V dropped 5 bases and J dropped 4; count of bases not matched to a gene: 7. For the CDR3, the DNA is TGTGCCAGCAGCCAGGACAGGGTGAGGTACGAGCAGTACTTC. Translation: CASSQDRVRYEQYF.

The CDR3 DNA sequence: TGTGCCAGCAGCCCCCAGACAGGGAACACCGGGGAGCTGTTTTTT. Its protein is CASSPQTGNTGELFF. The chain carries TRBV16 and TRBJ2-2; weak D call: TRBD1 (6 bases). This CDR3 contains 15 residues. V was shortened by 4 bases and J by 1 base, with 10 bases between the two germline ends. Germline CDR1 reads KGHSY; CDR2 reads FQNENV.

CDR3 sequence (DNA): TGTGCCAGTAGTACATCGGATTCACCCCTCCACTTT. Protein product: CASSTSDSPLHF. The gene calls are TRBV19 and TRBJ1-6; D is uncertain. The V and J ends lost 4 bases and 8 bases respectively, with 6 bases between them. The CDR3 has 12 amino acids. CDR1 is LNHDA, CDR2 SQIVND, per germline (reference sequence).

The chain couples TRBV9 to TRBJ1-1, with D tentatively TRBD1 (6 bases). CDR1 is SGDLS and CDR2 is YYNGEE in the germline V gene. The CDR3 covers 13 residues. Trimming left V 5 bases short and J 3 bases short, with 11 bases between. In DNA, the CDR3 is TGTGCCAGCAGTGAAACAGGGTACACTGAAGCTTTCTTT. Translated: CASSETGYTEAFF.

The chain uses TRBV6-1 and TRBJ2-7, with D tentatively TRBD1 (5 bases). Trimming cost V 4 bases and J 5 bases, with 12 bases left between them. The CDR3 loop spans 13 amino acids. Germline loops: CDR1 MNHNS, CDR2 SASEGT. Written as DNA, the CDR3 is TGTGCCAGCAGTGTATCCCCAGGGAACGAGCAGTACTTC. Protein product: CASSVSPGNEQYF.

The CDR3 here is CASTSGHTSTDTQYF. The CDR3 nucleotides read TGTGCCAGTACCTCAGGACACACTAGCACAGATACGCAGTATTTT. The rearrangement joins TRBV19 to TRBJ2-3, with D possibly TRBD1 on 5 matching bases. The CDR3 extends over 15 amino acids. The germline V gene has CDR1 LNHDA and CDR2 SQIVND (reference sequence). V lost 7 bases and J lost 0, with 14 bases in between.

The J gene is TRBJ1-2, the V gene TRBV6-6; 7 nucleotides align to TRBD1. The junction had 6 bases not matched to a gene; V was cut back by 2 bases and J by 3 bases. In germline, CDR1 is MNHNY, CDR2 SVGAGI (reference sequence). The CDR3 loop spans 15 amino acids. CDR3 sequence (DNA): TGTGCCAGCAGTTACGTGGCAGGGGGTGACTATGGCTACACCTTC. Protein product: CASSYVAGGDYGYTF.

The table lists this clone with a count of one. The rearrangement links TRBV9 to TRBJ1-1; 9 bases agree with TRBD1. Germline V lookup: CDR1 SGDLS, CDR2 YYNGEE. The CDR3 is 15 residues long. Trimming removed 0 bases from V and 5 bases from J; junction bases left unmatched: 5. CDR3 in DNA: TGTGCCAGCAGCGTAGCGGGGACAGGGTTAACTGAAGCTTTCTTT. Translated: CASSVAGTGLTEAFF.

The chain links TRBV20-1 to TRBJ1-2, with D uncertain. Germline lookup yields CDR1 DFQATT and CDR2 SNEGSKA (reference sequence). The CDR3 runs to 11 residues. Trimming left V 2 bases short and J 4 bases short, with 5 bases between. The CDR3 loop is CSARPFYGYTF. CDR3 in DNA: TGCAGTGCTAGACCTTTCTATGGCTACACCTTC.

This clone was picked up a small number of times. Other DNA sequences in this specimen translate into the identical CDR3. This rearrangement joins TRBV30 to TRBJ1-5; a weak D match, TRBD1 (6 bases). This CDR3 spans 13 amino acids. Germline V lookup: CDR1 GTSNPN, CDR2 SVGIG (reference sequence). The germline V and J ends were trimmed by 1 base and 5 bases, with 9 bases remaining between them. The CDR3 bases are TGTGCCTGGAGTGACAGGGATTATCAGCCCCAGCATTTT. As protein: CAWSDRDYQPQHF.

The rearrangement links TRBV7-6 to TRBJ1-2; tentative D call: TRBD1 (5 bases). The CDR3 contains 14 residues. Per the germline V gene, CDR1 is SGHVS and CDR2 is FNYEAQ. Deletions cut 10 bases from V and 6 bases from J, with 21 bases between. The CDR3 sequence is CATDRGGDINGYTF. The CDR3 DNA follows: TGTGCCACCGACCGTGGAGGGGATATCAATGGCTACACCTTC.

The chain couples TRBV4-3 to TRBJ1-1; possibly TRBD1 for D (6 bases). This CDR3 contains 16 residues. Germline lookup yields CDR1 LGHNA and CDR2 YSLEER. Trimming took off 0 bases at V and 0 bases at J, with 11 bases between the two ends. CDR3 DNA sequence: TGCGCCAGCAGCCAAGATGGGGGACAAATGAACACTGAAGCTTTCTTT. Residues: CASSQDGGQMNTEAFF.

V gene TRBV11-1 combines with J gene TRBJ1-1; tentatively, D is TRBD1 (6 bases). The CDR3 extends over 15 amino acids. Germline V lookup: CDR1 SGHAT, CDR2 FQDESV (reference sequence). V was cut by 3 bases and J by 5 bases, with 16 bases left in between. The chain's CDR3 is CASSFPLGGGTEAFF. The CDR3 coding sequence is TGTGCCAGCAGCTTTCCATTAGGGGGGGGAACTGAAGCTTTCTTT.

This clone has only one observation. The chain recombines TRBV7-9 with TRBJ1-6, with 7 bases lining up with TRBD1. The germline V gene encodes CDR1 SEHNR and CDR2 FQNEAQ (reference sequence). The CDR3 has 15 residues. The V gene end was trimmed by 5 bases and the J gene end by 5 bases; junction bases not matched to a gene: 6. DNA of the CDR3: TGTGCCAGCAGCCCAAGACAGGGTAATAATTCACCCCTCCACTTT. Translating it yields CASSPRQGNNSPLHF. The whole variable domain, remainder taken from reference TRBV7-9 and TRBJ1-6, is DTGVSQNPRHKITKRGQNVTFRCDPISEHNRLYWYRQTLGQGPEFLTYFQNEAQLEKSRLLSDRFSAERPKGSFSTLEIQRTEQGDSAMYLCASSPRQGNNSPLHFGNGTRLTVT.

This sequence joins TRBV2 and TRBJ2-3, with 8 bases that match TRBD2. Germline V gene data show CDR1 as SNHLY and CDR2 as FYNNEI. This CDR3 contains 14 residues. The V and J ends lost 3 bases and 4 bases, in that order; junction bases with no gene match: 3. CDR3 bases: TGTGCCAGCAGTGACCAGCGGGGGCCAGATACGCAGTATTTT. This translates into CASSDQRGPDTQYF.

The chain joins TRBV25-1 to TRBJ2-7, with 8 bases matching TRBD1. Looked up from germline, CDR1 is MGHDK and CDR2 is SYGVNS. This CDR3 is built from 15 residues. V shed 5 bases and J 1 base; nucleotides not matched to a gene: 7. DNA for the CDR3: TGTGCCAGCAGTTCCCGACAGGGGATTTCCTACGAGCAGTACTTC. Residues: CASSSRQGISYEQYF.